Following are 27 T cell receptor beta chains from one sample sequenced in a study of blood T cell repertoires in COVID-19. Assay used: immunoSEQ multiplex PCR; TCRdb lists only in-frame clones, some missing. The sample records some 170,000 clones, roughly four fifths being singletons. Material for sequencing was peripheral blood. The receptor source for this set is a man aged 55 to 70 with active or convalescent COVID-19.

This clone showed up just a few times. This chain connects TRBV10-1 to TRBJ2-4; TRBD1 might be the D (6 bases). The CDR3 contains 15 residues. V gave up 5 bases and J gave up 2 bases, with 13 bases separating them. Germline values: CDR1 WNHNN, CDR2 SYGVQD (reference sequence). The CDR3 is CASSTDSQTKNIQYF. CDR3 nucleotides: TGCGCCAGCAGTACGGACAGCCAGACCAAAAACATTCAGTACTTC.

The rearrangement joins TRBV5-5 to TRBJ1-5; 7 bases are a match to TRBD1. CDR1 and CDR2 from the germline V gene are SGHKS and YYEKEE (reference sequence). The CDR3 covers 18 residues. V was pared by 0 bases and J by 1 base, with 10 bases of the junction left unmatched. CDR3 DNA sequence: TGTGCCAGCAGCTTGGAGGGTCCGGGACAGTTAAGCAATCAGCCCCAGCATTTT. It yields the protein CASSLEGPGQLSNQPQHF.

The chain recombines TRBV19 with TRBJ1-3; 9 bases are a match to TRBD1. Losses at the gene ends were 6 bases for V and 1 base for J; bases not matched to a gene: 1. Germline V gene lookup returns CDR1 LNHDA and CDR2 SQIVND (reference sequence). The CDR3 consists of 14 residues. The chain's CDR3 is CASRGTGSGNTIYF. CDR3 sequence (DNA): TGTGCCAGTAGGGGGACAGGGTCTGGAAACACCATATATTTT.

This sequence joins TRBV27 and TRBJ2-3; possible D gene TRBD2, 5 bases. The CDR3 has 13 amino acids. V lost 7 bases to trimming and J lost 1 base, with 9 bases between them. Germline CDR1 MNHEY, CDR2 SMNVEV (reference sequence). The CDR3 spells CASTTRGTDTQYF. The CDR3 DNA reads TGTGCCAGCACGACGAGGGGCACAGATACGCAGTATTTT.

This chain uses TRBV7-2 with TRBJ2-1, with 10 positions matching TRBD2. Losses at the gene ends were 6 bases for V and 7 bases for J; bases not matched to a gene: 12. The CDR3 totals 16 residues. Germline assignment: CDR1 SGHTA and CDR2 FQGNSA. This CDR3 reads CASRSRGLAGVNEQFF. CDR3 nucleotides: TGTGCCAGCAGATCACGTGGGCTAGCGGGAGTGAATGAGCAGTTCTTC.

The chain recombines TRBV19 with TRBJ2-5; 8 bases align to TRBD1. Germline values: CDR1 LNHDA, CDR2 SQIVND (reference sequence). The CDR3 totals 16 residues. V lost 4 bases to trimming and J lost 5 bases; unmatched junction nucleotides: 12. Here the CDR3 DNA reads TGTGCCAGTAGTACCACGGGACAGGATTACGCGGAGACCCAGTACTTC. Protein product: CASSTTGQDYAETQYF.

This chain joins TRBV5-1 and TRBJ1-2; TRBD1 is a possible D gene (5 bases). Germline CDR1 is SGHRS and CDR2 is YFSETQ. The CDR3 contains 13 residues. V was trimmed by 4 bases and J by 3 bases, leaving 10 bases between them. This CDR3 reads CASSQDTDYGYTF. The CDR3 DNA is TGCGCCAGCAGCCAGGACACCGACTATGGCTACACCTTC.

Here the CDR3 reads CASSVQGRSYEQYF. In DNA form, the CDR3 reads TGTGCCAGCAGCGTACAGGGCCGCTCCTACGAGCAGTACTTC. The chain employs TRBV5-6 and TRBJ2-7; TRBD1 might be the D (6 bases). Germline V lookup: CDR1 SGHDT, CDR2 YYEEEE. This CDR3 comprises 14 residues. Trimming took 4 bases from V and 0 from J, leaving 11 bases between them.

The chain couples TRBV3-1 (or the pseudogene TRBV3-2) to TRBJ2-1; 8 bases map to TRBD2. Germline V gene sequence: CDR1 LGHDT, CDR2 YNNKEL (reference sequence). J lost 0 bases, V lost 3 bases, and 7 bases had no gene match. The CDR3 length is 17 residues. The chain's CDR3 is CASSHLAGGISYNEQFF. CDR3 coding DNA: TGTGCCAGCAGCCACTTGGCGGGAGGAATCTCCTACAATGAGCAGTTCTTC.

The J gene is TRBJ1-2, the V gene TRBV7-9; 9 positions match TRBD1. Looked up from germline, CDR1 is SEHNR and CDR2 is FQNEAQ (reference sequence). J was trimmed by 8 bases and V by 1 base; bases with no gene match: 8. CDR3 length: 15 residues. CDR3 in DNA: TGTGCCAGCAGCTTAGGGGACAGGGCCCCATGGGGCTACACCTTC. The encoded protein is CASSLGDRAPWGYTF.

The J gene is TRBJ1-3, the V gene TRBV15, with D maybe TRBD1 (5 bases). Germline CDR1 reads LNHNV; CDR2 reads YYDKDF (reference sequence). This CDR3 is built from 15 residues. V lost 4 bases, J lost 0 bases, and 10 bases lay in between. CDR3 loop: CATSTWTSSGNTIYF. CDR3 coding DNA: TGTGCCACCAGCACCTGGACAAGCTCTGGAAACACCATATATTTT.

The chain joins TRBV2 to TRBJ2-1; 8 bases map to TRBD1. This CDR3 is built from 12 residues. The junction had 2 bases not matched to a gene; V was cut back by 5 bases and J by 8 bases. Germline CDR1 SNHLY, CDR2 FYNNEI. The CDR3, as DNA: TGTGCCAGCAGTCCGGACAGGGATGAGCAGTTCTTC. As protein: CASSPDRDEQFF. The variable domain in full, completed from reference TRBV2 and TRBJ2-1, reads EPEVTQTPSHQVTQMGQEVILRCVPISNHLYFYWYRQILGQKVEFLVSFYNNEISEKSEIFDDQFSVERPDGSNFTLKIRSTKLEDSAMYFCASSPDRDEQFFGPGTRLTVL.

The V gene is TRBV5-1, the J gene TRBJ2-5; D might be TRBD1 (6 bases). This CDR3 has 15 amino acids. V lost 0 bases, J lost 4 bases, and 13 bases lay in between. Germline loops: CDR1 SGHRS, CDR2 YFSETQ. CDR3 amino acids: CASSLARGLGETQYF. In DNA form, the CDR3 reads TGCGCCAGCAGCTTGGCCAGGGGTTTGGGAGAGACCCAGTACTTC.

CDR3: CASSLPGALGNTIYF. CDR3 nucleotide sequence: TGTGCCAGCAGCTTACCAGGGGCGCTTGGAAACACCATATATTTT. The rearrangement joins TRBV7-8 to TRBJ1-3, with D perhaps TRBD1 (6 bases). V lost 2 bases, J lost 3 bases, and 11 bases lay in between. Per the germline V gene, CDR1 is SGHVS and CDR2 is FQNEAQ. This CDR3 has 15 amino acids.

The chain is built from TRBV19 and TRBJ2-1, with D unresolved. Trimming pared 3 bases from V and 9 bases from J, leaving 9 bases between. Germline CDR1 reads LNHDA; CDR2 reads SQIVND (reference sequence). This CDR3 is built from 12 residues. CDR3 residues: CASSMRLGEQFF. The CDR3 nucleotides read TGTGCCAGTAGTATGAGACTGGGTGAGCAGTTCTTC. The full variable domain, its missing parts supplied by reference TRBV19 and TRBJ2-1, is DGGITQSPKYLFRKEGQNVTLSCEQNLNHDAMYWYRQDPGQGLRLIYYSQIVNDFQKGDIAEGYSVSREKKESFPLTVTSAQKNPTAFYLCASSMRLGEQFFGPGTRLTVL.

The chain has TRBV28 and TRBJ1-2, with 9 bases that match TRBD1. CDR1 and CDR2 (germline): MDHEN, SYDVKM. The CDR3 is made up of 14 amino acids. The V gene end was trimmed by 6 bases and the J gene end by 2 bases; junction bases not matched to a gene: 4. The CDR3: CASRGTGRNYGYTF. In nucleotides, the CDR3 is TGTGCCAGCAGAGGGACAGGGCGCAACTATGGCTACACCTTC.

J is TRBJ1-2 and V is TRBV2; no firm D call. The CDR3 covers 12 residues. The germline V gene has CDR1 SNHLY and CDR2 FYNNEI. V gave up 2 bases and J gave up 5 bases, with 6 bases separating them. CDR3 region: CASSESGYGYTF. CDR3 sequence (DNA): TGTGCCAGCAGTGAATCGGGATATGGCTACACCTTC.

J is TRBJ2-3 and V is TRBV27; TRBD2 matches at 8 bases. The CDR3 is made up of 16 amino acids. Per germline, CDR1 MNHEY and CDR2 SMNVEV (reference sequence). Trimming took 6 bases from V and 1 from J; bases not matched to a gene: 9. The CDR3 coding sequence is TGTGCCAGCAGAGTGTGGAGCGGGAGTCGCACAGATACGCAGTATTTT. Translating gives CASRVWSGSRTDTQYF.

The chain recombines TRBV2 with TRBJ1-1; 7 bases fit TRBD1. V lost 8 bases and J lost 3; bases outside the gene matches: 9. The CDR3 is made up of 14 amino acids. CDR1 is SNHLY and CDR2 is FYNNEI in the germline V gene. CDR3 amino acids: CASLPGGPDTEAFF. Here the CDR3 DNA reads TGTGCCAGCCTGCCAGGGGGTCCGGACACTGAAGCTTTCTTT.

A few counts support this clone. The chain recombines TRBV19 with TRBJ1-1, with 8 bases matching TRBD1. Germline V gene sequence: CDR1 LNHDA, CDR2 SQIVND (reference sequence). This CDR3 has 16 residues. The J segment lost 4 bases and the V segment lost 4 bases, leaving 11 bases of the junction unmatched. The CDR3: CASSKTGGRSTTEAFF. DNA of the CDR3: TGTGCCAGTAGTAAAACAGGGGGGCGCAGTACCACTGAAGCTTTCTTT. Complete variable domain (other parts from reference TRBV19 and TRBJ1-1): DGGITQSPKYLFRKEGQNVTLSCEQNLNHDAMYWYRQDPGQGLRLIYYSQIVNDFQKGDIAEGYSVSREKKESFPLTVTSAQKNPTAFYLCASSKTGGRSTTEAFFGQGTRLTVV.

The J gene is TRBJ1-6, the V gene TRBV6-1; no firm D call. The V end was cut by 1 base, the J end by 0 bases, with 10 bases between. Germline lookup yields CDR1 MNHNS and CDR2 SASEGT. CDR3 length: 17 residues. CDR3 nucleotides: TGTGCCAGCAGTGAAGTCGGAGGAAGCTCCTATAATTCACCCCTCCACTTT. Residues: CASSEVGGSSYNSPLHF.

This chain uses TRBV7-2 with TRBJ2-7; 8 bases align to TRBD2. V shed 4 bases and J 1 base; nucleotides not matched to a gene: 6. CDR3 size: 15 residues. Germline values: CDR1 SGHTA, CDR2 FQGNSA. CDR3 residues: CASSSPGLGSYEQYF. The CDR3 nucleotides are TGTGCCAGCAGCTCTCCGGGACTAGGATCCTACGAGCAGTACTTC.

The CDR3 bases are TGTGCTAAAACTGAAGCTTTCTTT. This codes for CAKTEAFF. The rearrangement links TRBV14 to TRBJ1-1, with D uncertain. The V gene's germline CDR1 is SGHDN and CDR2 FVKESK. CDR3 size: 8 residues.

The rearrangement uses TRBV9 and TRBJ2-2, with D perhaps TRBD1 (5 bases). The germline V gene has CDR1 SGDLS and CDR2 YYNGEE. CDR3 length: 17 residues. Deletions cut 3 bases from V and 0 bases from J, with 15 bases between. CDR3 DNA sequence: TGTGCCAGCAGCGCACCCCGAGGCAGGGCGAACACCGGGGAGCTGTTTTTT. Its translation: CASSAPRGRANTGELFF.

A few counts support this clone. The rearrangement joins TRBV10-1 to TRBJ1-2; 10 bases are a match to TRBD1. From germline, CDR1 is WNHNN and CDR2 SYGVQD (reference sequence). The CDR3 covers 13 residues. V was pared by 6 bases and J by 7 bases, with 5 bases of the junction left unmatched. CDR3: CASSAGTGAGYTF. The CDR3 region has the DNA TGCGCCAGCAGCGCCGGGACAGGGGCTGGCTACACCTTC.

The chain carries TRBV20-1 and TRBJ2-1; a weak D match, TRBD1 (5 bases). Looked up from germline, CDR1 is DFQATT and CDR2 is SNEGSKA (reference sequence). Trimming cost V 3 bases and J 6 bases, with 12 bases left between them. The CDR3 is 13 residues long. CDR3 sequence reads: CSASGRVGNEQFF. The CDR3 DNA follows: TGCAGTGCTAGTGGCAGGGTCGGCAATGAGCAGTTCTTC.

This chain connects TRBV5-1 to TRBJ2-2, with D perhaps matching TRBD1 (5 bases). The CDR3 is made up of 15 amino acids. Germline CDR1 is SGHRS and CDR2 is YFSETQ. V shed 0 bases and J shed 1 base, with 7 bases lying between them. The CDR3 protein is CASSLAGLNTGELFF. In DNA form, the CDR3 reads TGCGCCAGCAGCTTGGCAGGGTTGAACACCGGGGAGCTGTTTTTT.